This is a list of T cell receptor beta chains from one sample in a study of blood T cell repertoires in COVID-19. Generated by immunoSEQ multiplex PCR, the TCRdb table keeps only in-frame clones and is missing some. The sample yields about 190,000 clones, roughly 91% seen once. Sequenced sample: peripheral blood. These receptors were taken from a man aged 40-49 years with active or convalescent COVID-19. The conserved cysteine and the conserved F or W are not part of the CDR3 here. The D gene is left open where the match is weak.

D | J | V | CDR3
- | TRBJ1-2 | TRBV6-6 | ASSREIYGYT
- | TRBJ1-6 | TRBV5-4 | ASSFHGMPPLH
TRBD1 | TRBJ2-7 | TRBV24-1 | ATSDPGQAGSYEQY
TRBD1 | TRBJ2-1 | TRBV29-1 | SSTEGANEQF
- | TRBJ1-1 | TRBV19 | ASHLGGFDTEAF
TRBD1 | TRBJ1-4 | TRBV5-1 | ASSRDREPNEKLF
- | TRBJ2-5 | TRBV5-1 | ASSLRGSETQY
TRBD1 | TRBJ1-3 | TRBV6-1 | ASSAGTGISGNTIY
TRBD2 | TRBJ2-1 | TRBV5-1 | ASSWTSGSSYNEQF
- | TRBJ2-5 | TRBV5-4 | ASSLQRQETQY
- | TRBJ2-1 | TRBV6-2/TRBV6-3 | ASSYAGSSYNEQF
TRBD1 | TRBJ2-1 | TRBV19 | ASSVDTGGESYNEQF
TRBD2 | TRBJ2-3 | TRBV5-4 | ASSSPRTSGGATDTQY
- | TRBJ2-2 | TRBV28 | ASSLVGAGELF
- | TRBJ2-5 | TRBV30 | AWSARGEETQY
TRBD1 | TRBJ1-4 | TRBV2 | AGRQGGGEKLF
- | TRBJ2-7 | TRBV4-1 | ASSRLGGHEQY
TRBD1 | TRBJ2-7 | TRBV5-6 | ASSPSGTGGFMYEQY
- | TRBJ2-1 | TRBV19 | ASEASSYNEQF
- | TRBJ1-3 | TRBV9 | ASSLADSGNTIY
TRBD1 | TRBJ1-4 | TRBV7-2 | ASSVRTGAGEKLF
- | TRBJ1-2 | TRBV27 | ASSSRVPYGYT
TRBD1 | TRBJ1-2 | TRBV19 | ASSPNIGTGRNYGYT
- | TRBJ1-2 | TRBV6-5 | ASSYSGGTYGYT
TRBD1 | TRBJ1-1 | TRBV9 | ASSEGTGTGMTEAF
- | TRBJ1-1 | TRBV5-8 | ASIRGGYTEAF
- | TRBJ2-3 | TRBV3-1/TRBV3-2 | ASSQGRGTDTQY
TRBD2 | TRBJ2-1 | TRBV7-3 | ASSLNGGLVAGEQF
- | TRBJ2-2 | TRBV2 | ASRGRRDTGELF
- | TRBJ2-7 | TRBV2 | ASSEGGDKAYEQY
- | TRBJ2-7 | TRBV7-2 | ASRLTGVSKEQY
TRBD2 | TRBJ2-1 | TRBV2 | ASRGGGNSYNEQF
TRBD1 | TRBJ1-1 | TRBV7-2 | ASSFQGASEAF
TRBD1 | TRBJ2-5 | TRBV29-1 | SVPGQSQETQY
- | TRBJ1-5 | TRBV27 | ASSQYDTDQPQH
- | TRBJ2-3 | TRBV19 | ASSMTRNTDTQY
- | TRBJ1-3 | TRBV11-2 | ASSSTRISGNTIY
- | TRBJ2-1 | TRBV19 | ASSIFAYNEQF
TRBD1 | TRBJ1-6 | TRBV2 | ASRTLRGGANNSPLH
TRBD2 | TRBJ2-5 | TRBV7-9 | ASSPRLAGVVETQY
TRBD1 | TRBJ1-5 | TRBV28 | ASSLRTGGNQPQH
- | TRBJ1-5 | TRBV28 | ASSLMPDSQPQH
- | TRBJ2-1 | TRBV28 | ASNTGYNEQF
- | TRBJ2-7 | TRBV6-1 | ASSEGWRGNYEQY
TRBD2 | TRBJ2-2 | TRBV7-9 | ASSGRVRQLPGELF
TRBD1 | TRBJ2-1 | TRBV7-9 | ASSADRGSYNEQF
TRBD1 | TRBJ1-6 | TRBV30 | AWSRQGNPPLH
- | TRBJ1-5 | TRBV6-2/TRBV6-3 | ASSYSLPGGNQPQH
- | TRBJ1-2 | TRBV5-5 | ASSLGAAINGYT
- | TRBJ2-1 | TRBV6-2/TRBV6-3 | ASTPSSGDNNEQF
- | TRBJ1-3 | TRBV28 | ASTSGGAGNTIY
- | TRBJ1-2 | TRBV13 | ASSLSFGSGYT